What follows describes a single T cell receptor beta chain. Measured with immunoSEQ multiplex PCR; TCRdb has only the in-frame clones, and not every one. The sample consists of 950,000 to 1,100,000 clones, 70% to 80% of them appearing once. The data originate from a study of shared clonotypes between healthy human individuals. Study-level information: Serving as donors were two women and three men, whose ages spanned 18 to 49.

The germline V gene has CDR1 LNHDA and CDR2 SQIVND (reference sequence). This CDR3 has 14 residues. V was clipped by 5 bases and J by 4 bases; unmatched bases: 6. This sequence was found in a man between 18 and 35 years old in good health. Material for sequencing was memory CD4+ T cells sorted from blood. The subset here: CD45RA-negative fraction. The chain employs TRBV19 and TRBJ2-7, with 9 bases matching TRBD1. The CDR3, as DNA: TGTGCCAGTAGTGCGACAGGGGGGGGGTACGAGCAGTACTTC. Amino acid sequence: CASSATGGGYEQYF.